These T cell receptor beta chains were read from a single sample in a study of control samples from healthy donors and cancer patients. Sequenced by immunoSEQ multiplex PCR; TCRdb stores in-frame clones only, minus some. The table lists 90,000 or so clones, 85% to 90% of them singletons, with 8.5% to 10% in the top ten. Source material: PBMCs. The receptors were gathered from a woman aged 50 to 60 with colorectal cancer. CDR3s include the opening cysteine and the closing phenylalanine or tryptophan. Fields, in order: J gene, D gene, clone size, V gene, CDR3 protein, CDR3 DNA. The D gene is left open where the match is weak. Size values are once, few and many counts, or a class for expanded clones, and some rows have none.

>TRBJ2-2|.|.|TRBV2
CASRGENTGELFF
TGTGCCAGCAGAGGGGAGAACACCGGGGAGCTGTTTTTT
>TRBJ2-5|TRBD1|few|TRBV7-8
CASSLRGGTGTYQETQYF
TGTGCCAGCAGCTTAAGGGGAGGGACAGGGACGTACCAAGAGACCCAGTACTTC
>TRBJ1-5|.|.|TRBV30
CAWSVRGGRDNQPQHF
TGTGCCTGGAGTGTACGTGGCGGGCGGGACAATCAGCCCCAGCATTTT
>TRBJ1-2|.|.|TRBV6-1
CASSATENYGYTF
TGTGCCAGCAGTGCTACAGAGAACTATGGCTACACCTTC
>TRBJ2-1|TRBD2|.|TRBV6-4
CASSDSGTSGGDEQFF
TGTGCCAGCAGTGACTCTGGAACTAGCGGGGGTGATGAGCAGTTCTTC
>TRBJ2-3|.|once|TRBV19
CASKELSSADTQYF
TGTGCCAGTAAGGAGCTGTCTAGCGCAGATACGCAGTATTTT
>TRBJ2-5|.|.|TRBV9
CASSVGPVSWNQETQYF
TGTGCCAGCAGCGTAGGCCCTGTTTCCTGGAACCAAGAGACCCAGTACTTC
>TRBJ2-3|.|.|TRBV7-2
CASRSRQKDTQYF
TGTGCCAGCAGAAGCCGACAGAAGGATACGCAGTATTTT
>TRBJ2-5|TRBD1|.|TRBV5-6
CASRRQGYQETQYF
TGTGCCAGCAGGAGACAGGGGTACCAAGAGACCCAGTACTTC
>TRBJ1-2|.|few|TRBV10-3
CAISESVTLYGYTF
TGTGCCATCAGTGAGTCGGTCACGCTCTATGGCTACACCTTC
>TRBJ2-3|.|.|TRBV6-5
CASNPRSTDTQYF
TGTGCCAGCAACCCGAGAAGCACAGATACGCAGTATTTT
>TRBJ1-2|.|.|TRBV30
CAWRRGDWGYTF
TGTGCCTGGCGGCGGGGTGATTGGGGCTACACCTTC
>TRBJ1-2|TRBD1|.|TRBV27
CASSLIVGGALGYGYTF
TGTGCCAGCAGTTTAATAGTAGGGGGCGCTCTAGGCTATGGCTACACCTTC
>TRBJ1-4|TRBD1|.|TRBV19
CASSTPGGGDLNEKLFF
TGTGCCAGTAGTACCCCAGGGGGCGGGGATCTTAATGAAAAACTGTTTTTT
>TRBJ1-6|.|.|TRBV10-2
CASSAAQLASPLHF
TGCGCCAGCAGTGCGGCCCAGCTAGCGTCACCCCTCCACTTT
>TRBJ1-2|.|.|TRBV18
CASSPLGQDTYGYTF
TGTGCCAGCTCCCCTTTGGGGCAGGACACCTATGGCTACACCTTC
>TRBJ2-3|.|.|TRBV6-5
CASSYTGTGTMDTQYF
TGTGCCAGCAGTTACACAGGGACGGGGACCATGGATACGCAGTATTTT
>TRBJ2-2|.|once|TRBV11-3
CASSLKDTGELFF
TGTGCCAGCAGCTTAAAGGACACCGGGGAGCTGTTTTTT
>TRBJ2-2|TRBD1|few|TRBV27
CASSHKGTGGAGELFF
TGTGCCAGCAGTCACAAGGGGACAGGGGGTGCCGGGGAGCTGTTTTTT
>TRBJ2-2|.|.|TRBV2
CASGKSENTGELFF
TGTGCCAGCGGGAAAAGCGAAAACACCGGGGAGCTGTTTTTT
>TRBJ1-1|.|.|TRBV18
CASSGTEAFF
TGTGCCAGCTCTGGCACTGAAGCTTTCTTT
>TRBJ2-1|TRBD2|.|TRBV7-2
CASSSSGGYNEQFF
TGTGCCAGCAGCTCTAGCGGGGGCTACAATGAGCAGTTCTTC
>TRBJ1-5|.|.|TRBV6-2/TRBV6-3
CASSRVNQPQHF
TGTGCCAGCAGCAGGGTCAATCAGCCCCAGCATTTT
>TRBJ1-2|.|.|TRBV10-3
CAISGVAEANYGYTF
TGTGCCATCAGTGGGGTCGCCGAAGCTAACTATGGCTACACCTTC
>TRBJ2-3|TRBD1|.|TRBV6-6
CATLDRGGTDTQYF
TGTGCCACCCTGGACAGGGGAGGCACAGATACGCAGTATTTT
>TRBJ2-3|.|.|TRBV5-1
CASSLAEFSTDTQYF
TGCGCCAGCAGCTTGGCCGAGTTTAGCACAGATACGCAGTATTTT
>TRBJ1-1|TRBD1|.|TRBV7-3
CASSSWTGPAAFF
TGTGCCAGCAGCTCGTGGACAGGGCCGGCGGCTTTCTTT